The text below deals with one T cell receptor beta chain. What this receptor recognizes is not known. Within one base of it there is no much larger clone, and no base qualities were kept. This record comes from a study of blood T cell repertoires in COVID-19 (dated by TCRdb to the early 2020s). About the study as a whole: Collaborator samples came from the United States, Italy and Spain and covered acute and convalescent phases of COVID-19. The prospective study material was composed of cDNA or gDNA derived from T cells, B-cell-depleted T cells, or PBMCs. The dataset comprised deeply sampled blood TCRbeta repertoires from subjects exposed to, actively infected with, or recovered from COVID-19. The repertoires were released in a freely available public database meant as a resource for research on the immune response to SARS-CoV-2. The samples were drawn from two sources: the first 160 participants of the ongoing ImmuneRACE study, and 1,000 to 1,500 subjects contributed by 6 global collaborators. A de-identified subject ID, COVID-19 status, age in years and sex were almost always included in the sample metadata. Where available, HLA class I and class II types were taken from metadata supplied by the sample provider and were not determined by assay-based typing.

TCRbeta CDR3 regions were amplified from genomic DNA by means of the immunoSEQ Assay, a bias-controlled multiplex PCR. From the authors' description of their analysis: The number of nucleated cells in each sample was estimated from the amplification of reference gene primers within the assay. Sequence reads were collapsed and filtered to measure the absolute abundance of every unique TCRbeta CDR3 rearrangement. For each sample, productive Simpson clonality was calculated by taking the square root of Simpson's diversity index across productive rearrangements. TCRdb retrieved this table from immuneACCESS and kept in-frame rearrangements only. Not all clones are present; in checked studies, unresolved V genes account for under half, and no reason is known for the remainder. That table is the source of V, J and clone size, and D and trimming were worked out from the DNA. This sample comprises approximately 240,000 clones, around four fifths of them detected only once. The ten largest clones represent approximately 4% of the sample.

Results the study describes overall, beyond this receptor: The amount of clinical and demographic metadata varied by source and participant and was provided uncurated.

The collaborating institutions used their own protocols to collect whole blood in K2EDTA tubes. For TCRbeta analysis, collaborator samples were shipped as frozen whole blood, as isolated PBMCs, or as DNA extracted from either sample type. In the germline V gene (reference sequence), CDR1 corresponds to GTSNPN and CDR2 to SVGIG. Deletion took 4 bases off V and 2 bases off J, with a span of 18 bases between the germline ends. Including cysteine and phenylalanine, the CDR3 has 15 amino acids. Only the CDR3 DNA stays, 45 bases, in frame from base 1. Material: peripheral blood. The TCR sequence derives from a woman aged 40 to 50 with active or convalescent COVID-19. This receptor chain uses TRBV30 and TRBJ2-7, with the D segment identity uncertain. CDR3 reads: CAWTPRRVPTYEQYF. The nucleotides read TGTGCCTGGACCCCTCGCCGGGTCCCCACCTACGAGCAGTACTTC.